This T cell receptor (beta chain) stems from a study of blood T cells in healthy people across ages. Study results and caveats: It was held that diversity estimates obtained from one million T cells represented underestimates. Unsorted PBMCs prevented conclusive naive versus antigen-experienced comparison.

The second PCR ran about 6 to 11 cycles with a sample-barcoded 5' primer and J-beta primers. Individual samples furnished no less than 2.5 million CDR3-containing paired-end reads apiece. TCRdb reprocessed the 5' RACE reads via MiXCR and lists one record per CDR3 protein. Of about 1.6 million distinct CDR3 sequences in the sample, approximately 32% were seen once. Germline values: CDR1 MNHEY, CDR2 SVGAGI. This CDR3 spans 14 amino acids. V lost 6 bases and J lost 5, with 14 bases in between. Concerning this clonotype itself: Its specificity is unknown.

The sample taken for sequencing was blood. The TCR originated in a woman aged 25 to 45 in good health. The V gene is TRBV6-5, the J gene TRBJ1-5, with D uncertain. The CDR3 sequence: CASRPRTPDQPQHF. CDR3 nucleotides: TGTGCCAGCAGGCCCAGGACGCCCGATCAGCCCCAGCATTTT.